The 24 T cell receptor beta chains listed next were all sequenced from one sample in a study of blood T cell repertoires in COVID-19. Libraries were prepared by immunoSEQ multiplex PCR; TCRdb keeps only in-frame clonotypes and omits some of them. The sample has some 130,000 clones, about 92% seen once; the top ten hold roughly 3.7%. The sample consisted of peripheral blood. The receptors stem from a man aged 50-59 years with active COVID-19.

The chain couples TRBV11-2 to TRBJ1-5; weak D call: TRBD1 (6 bases). The CDR3 has 16 amino acids. The V end was cut by 5 bases, the J end by 3 bases, with 17 bases between. Germline CDR1 SGHAT, CDR2 FQNNGV. DNA for the CDR3: TGTGCCAGCAGCATCCCAGGGGAAGGCGACAATCAGCCCCAGCATTTT. Translation gives CASSIPGEGDNQPQHF.

This clone was detected once. This sequence joins TRBV6-2 or TRBV6-3 and TRBJ2-7; D possibly corresponds to TRBD2 (6 bases). The germline gives CDR1 MNHEY, CDR2 SVGEGT. The ends were cut back, 2 bases at V and 2 bases at J, with 10 bases in the middle. The CDR3 extends over 14 amino acids. The CDR3 reads CASSYGGGPYEQYV. CDR3 nucleotides: TGTGCCAGCAGTTACGGTGGAGGGCCCTACGAGCAGTACGTC.

The V gene is TRBV19, the J gene TRBJ2-6; D gene uncertain. Per the germline V gene, CDR1 is LNHDA and CDR2 is SQIVND (reference sequence). V was shortened by 2 bases and J by 2 bases, with 10 bases between the two germline ends. CDR3 length: 16 amino acids. The CDR3 DNA sequence: TGTGCCAGTAGTATAACGCACAGCACTGGGGCCAACGTCCTGACTTTC. Protein product: CASSITHSTGANVLTF.

A few counts support this clone. The chain couples TRBV2 to TRBJ1-6, with D possibly TRBD1 on 5 matching bases. The ends were cut back, 4 bases at V and 7 bases at J, with 8 bases in the middle. Germline values: CDR1 SNHLY, CDR2 FYNNEI. CDR3 length equals 13 residues. The CDR3 spells CASSGGSNSPLHF. CDR3 nucleotide sequence: TGTGCCAGCAGTGGGGGCAGCAATTCACCCCTCCACTTT. The full variable domain, its missing parts supplied by reference TRBV2 and TRBJ1-6, is EPEVTQTPSHQVTQMGQEVILRCVPISNHLYFYWYRQILGQKVEFLVSFYNNEISEKSEIFDDQFSVERPDGSNFTLKIRSTKLEDSAMYFCASSGGSNSPLHFGNGTRLTVT.

The rearrangement links TRBV19 to TRBJ2-5, with 8 bases fitting TRBD1. The CDR3 spans 14 residues. The junction had 7 bases not matched to a gene; V was cut back by 5 bases and J by 5 bases. The germline V gene has CDR1 LNHDA and CDR2 SQIVND (reference sequence). CDR3 nucleotides: TGTGCCAGTAGTGAAGGACAGGGCCGGGAGACCCAGTACTTC. Encoded protein: CASSEGQGRETQYF.

The chain has TRBV19 and TRBJ2-3; 7 nucleotides align to TRBD2. The CDR3 consists of 12 residues. Germline loops: CDR1 LNHDA, CDR2 SQIVND (reference sequence). V dropped 6 bases and J dropped 6; count of bases not matched to a gene: 3. The chain's CDR3 is CASSWEGDTQYF. In DNA, the CDR3 is TGTGCCAGTAGCTGGGAGGGGGATACGCAGTATTTT.

The chain recombines TRBV6-5 with TRBJ1-2; D unresolved. Germline V lookup: CDR1 MNHEY, CDR2 SVGAGI. CDR3 length: 15 residues. Trimming took off 2 bases at V and 4 bases at J, with 14 bases between the two ends. The CDR3 nucleotides are TGTGCCAGCAGTTACGGAGAGGGCCTGGGCTATGGCTACACCTTC. Protein: CASSYGEGLGYGYTF.

Only a few counts were recorded for this clone. The V gene is TRBV3-1 (or the pseudogene TRBV3-2), the J gene TRBJ2-4; tentative D call: TRBD2 (5 bases). This CDR3 spans 13 amino acids. V dropped 2 bases and J dropped 15 bases, with 17 bases sitting between them. Germline V lookup: CDR1 LGHDT, CDR2 YNNKEL (reference sequence). CDR3 loop: CASSQSPTTPTYF. The CDR3 bases are TGTGCCAGCAGCCAATCTCCGACTACCCCCACGTACTTC.

This clone has a single count. The V call is TRBV15, the J call TRBJ2-5, with D possibly TRBD1 on 5 matching bases. The V end was cut by 0 bases, the J end by 5 bases, with 7 bases between. CDR1 and CDR2 from the germline V gene are LNHNV and YYDKDF (reference sequence). The CDR3 covers 13 residues. The CDR3 coding sequence is TGTGCCACCAGCAGAGACAGGGTGGAGACCCAGTACTTC. As protein: CATSRDRVETQYF.

Here the CDR3 DNA reads TGTGCCAGTACCCCAGGGGGGGTAGCGGGGCCAGATACGCAGTATTTT. Its translation is CASTPGGVAGPDTQYF. The gene calls are TRBV19 and TRBJ2-3; D possibly corresponds to TRBD2 (8 bases). The V gene lost 7 bases and the J gene lost 4 bases, with 21 bases spanning the gap. There are 16 residues in the CDR3. The V gene's germline CDR1 is LNHDA and CDR2 SQIVND (reference sequence).

The gene calls are TRBV9 and TRBJ2-3; 8 nucleotides line up with TRBD1. Germline CDR1 SGDLS, CDR2 YYNGEE. CDR3 length: 15 amino acids. V gave up 2 bases and J gave up 1 base; unmatched junction bases: 3. CDR3: CASSVTGDRTDTQYF. CDR3 sequence (DNA): TGTGCCAGCAGCGTGACAGGGGACCGCACAGATACGCAGTATTTT.

The V gene is TRBV7-9, the J gene TRBJ1-6; possibly TRBD1 for D (6 bases). The CDR3 consists of 14 residues. Germline loops: CDR1 SEHNR, CDR2 FQNEAQ (reference sequence). V dropped 4 bases and J dropped 6 bases, with 10 bases sitting between them. As DNA, the CDR3 is TGTGCCAGCAGCTCGACAGGAGCTAATTCACCCCTCCACTTT. Translated: CASSSTGANSPLHF. The full variable domain, its missing parts supplied by reference TRBV7-9 and TRBJ1-6, is DTGVSQNPRHKITKRGQNVTFRCDPISEHNRLYWYRQTLGQGPEFLTYFQNEAQLEKSRLLSDRFSAERPKGSFSTLEIQRTEQGDSAMYLCASSSTGANSPLHFGNGTRLTVT.

In its sample, this clone was seen once. This chain uses TRBV9 with TRBJ2-7; TRBD1 might be the D (5 bases). V lost 1 base and J lost 2, with 10 bases in between. The CDR3 loop spans 14 amino acids. Germline CDR1 SGDLS, CDR2 YYNGEE. The CDR3 is CASSVTQGPYEQYF. The DNA of the CDR3 is TGTGCCAGCAGCGTAACCCAGGGTCCCTACGAGCAGTACTTC.

CDR3 in DNA: TGTGCCAGCAGTGATCTGGTAGTAGCGGGGGGGCTCACGCAGACCCAGTACTTC. Encoded protein: CASSDLVVAGGLTQTQYF. The chain joins TRBV2 to TRBJ2-5, with TRBD2 matching 11 bases. Germline CDR1 and CDR2: SNHLY and FYNNEI. This CDR3 contains 18 residues. V lost 3 bases to trimming and J lost 6 bases; unmatched junction nucleotides: 15.

The chain joins TRBV5-6 to TRBJ2-1; a possible D gene is TRBD1 (5 bases). Trimming pared 0 bases from V and 7 bases from J, leaving 5 bases between. The germline gives CDR1 SGHDT, CDR2 YYEEEE. The length of the CDR3 is 12 residues. CDR3 DNA: TGTGCCAGCAGCTTGGCAGGGAATGAGCAGTTCTTC. It translates to CASSLAGNEQFF.

In its sample, this clone was seen once. The chain employs TRBV5-1 and TRBJ2-1; D is ambiguous. Germline-derived CDR1 and CDR2 are SGHRS and YFSETQ. The CDR3 extends over 12 amino acids. Between the trimmed V and J ends, which lost 0 bases and 7 bases, there was a span of 5 bases. CDR3 DNA sequence: TGCGCCAGCAGCTTGGGCACTAATGAGCAGTTCTTC. Translated, it gives CASSLGTNEQFF.

This chain joins TRBV11-3 and TRBJ2-5, with D possibly TRBD2 on 6 matching bases. Trimming left V 5 bases short and J 1 base short, with 17 bases between. The CDR3 length is 16 residues. The germline V gene has CDR1 SGHNT and CDR2 YENEEA. The chain's CDR3 is CASSRTSFKGQETQYF. The CDR3 coding sequence is TGTGCCAGCAGCCGCACTAGCTTTAAAGGCCAAGAGACCCAGTACTTC.

The chain employs TRBV25-1 and TRBJ1-1; 10 bases agree with TRBD1. Germline assignment: CDR1 MGHDK and CDR2 SYGVNS. After removal of 1 base from V and 11 bases from J, the junction contained 4 bases not matched to a gene. This CDR3 has 13 amino acids. The CDR3 coding sequence is TGTGCCAGCAGTGAATGGGGACAGGGGTGGGCTTTCTTT. Protein: CASSEWGQGWAFF.

DNA for the CDR3: TGTGCCAGACGGGACAGGGGATGTCGCAATCAGCCCCAGCATTTT. Translation: CARRDRGCRNQPQHF. The genes are TRBV21-1 and TRBJ1-5; the table gives TRBD1 as D, unverified against the DNA. TRBV21-1 is described as a pseudogene. This CDR3 has 15 amino acids.

This chain joins TRBV5-1 and TRBJ2-5; TRBD1 agrees at 7 bases. The CDR3 covers 13 residues. The V and J ends lost 4 bases and 7 bases, in that order; junction bases with no gene match: 7. CDR1 and CDR2 from the germline V gene are SGHRS and YFSETQ. This CDR3 is CASSGRDRGTQYF. CDR3 in DNA: TGCGCCAGCAGCGGCCGGGACAGAGGGACCCAGTACTTC.

The V and J genes are TRBV25-1 and TRBJ1-2; 7 bases fit TRBD1. Unmatched junction bases numbered 7, after V lost 4 bases and J lost 8 bases. CDR1 and CDR2 (germline): MGHDK, SYGVNS. CDR3 length: 13 residues. The CDR3 DNA reads TGTGCCAGCAGTGTGACAGGGCGTCGGGGCTACACCTTC. Amino acids: CASSVTGRRGYTF.

The rearrangement links TRBV2 to TRBJ2-6; D gene unclear. The germline CDR1 and CDR2 sequences are SNHLY and FYNNEI. CDR3 length equals 14 residues. V lost 7 bases and J lost 0, with 7 bases in between. The CDR3 DNA reads as TGTGCCAGCAAACAGAGCTCTGGGGCCAACGTCCTGACTTTC. As protein: CASKQSSGANVLTF.

Only one count was recorded for this clone. The V and J genes are TRBV6-6 and TRBJ2-1; D may be TRBD1 (5 bases). The V and J ends lost 4 bases and 6 bases respectively, with 10 bases between them. Germline values: CDR1 MNHNY, CDR2 SVGAGI (reference sequence). The CDR3 extends over 13 amino acids. The CDR3 protein is CASSSRDSNEQFF. CDR3 bases: TGTGCCAGCAGTTCTAGAGACAGCAATGAGCAGTTCTTC.

V gene TRBV28 combines with J gene TRBJ1-3; D ambiguous. Germline CDR1 is MDHEN and CDR2 is SYDVKM. The CDR3 has 15 amino acids. Trimming stripped 4 bases from V and 3 bases from J, with 13 bases between. The CDR3 here is CASSSGVADGNTIYF. DNA for the CDR3: TGTGCCAGCAGTTCCGGGGTCGCAGATGGAAACACCATATATTTT. The full variable domain, completed using reference TRBV28 and TRBJ1-3, is DVKVTQSSRYLVKRTGEKVFLECVQDMDHENMFWYRQDPGLGLRLIYFSYDVKMKEKGDIPEGYSVSREKKERFSLILESASTNQTSMYLCASSSGVADGNTIYFGEGSWLTVV.